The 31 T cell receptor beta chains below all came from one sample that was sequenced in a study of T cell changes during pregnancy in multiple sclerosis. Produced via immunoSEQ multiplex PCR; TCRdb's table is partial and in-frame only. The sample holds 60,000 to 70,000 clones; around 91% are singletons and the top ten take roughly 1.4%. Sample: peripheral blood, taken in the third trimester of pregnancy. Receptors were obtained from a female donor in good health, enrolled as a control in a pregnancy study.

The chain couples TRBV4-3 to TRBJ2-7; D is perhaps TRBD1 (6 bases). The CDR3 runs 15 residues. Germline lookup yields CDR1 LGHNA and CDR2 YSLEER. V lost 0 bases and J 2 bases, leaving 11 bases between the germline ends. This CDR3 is CASSQEGHPPYEQYF. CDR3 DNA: TGCGCCAGCAGCCAAGAGGGACATCCCCCCTACGAGCAGTACTTC.

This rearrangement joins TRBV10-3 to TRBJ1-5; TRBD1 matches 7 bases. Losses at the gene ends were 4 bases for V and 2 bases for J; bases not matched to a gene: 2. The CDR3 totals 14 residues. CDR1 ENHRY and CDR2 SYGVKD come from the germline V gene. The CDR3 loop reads CAISAGTGNQPQHF. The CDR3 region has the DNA TGTGCCATCAGTGCAGGGACAGGCAATCAGCCCCAGCATTTT.

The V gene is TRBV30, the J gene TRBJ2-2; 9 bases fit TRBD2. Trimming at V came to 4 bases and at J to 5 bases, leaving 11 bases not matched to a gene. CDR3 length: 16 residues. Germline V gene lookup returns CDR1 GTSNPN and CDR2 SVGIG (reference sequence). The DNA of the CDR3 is TGTGCCTGGAACGTAGGGCGGGGGGGCCCTACCGGGGAGCTGTTTTTT. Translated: CAWNVGRGGPTGELFF.

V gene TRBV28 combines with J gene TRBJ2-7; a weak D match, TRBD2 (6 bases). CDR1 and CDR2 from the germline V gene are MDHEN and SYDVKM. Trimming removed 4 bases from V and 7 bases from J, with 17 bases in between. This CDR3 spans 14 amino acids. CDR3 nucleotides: TGTGCCAGCAGTTCCGGGACTGCTCCCCGGGAGCAGTACTTC. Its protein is CASSSGTAPREQYF.

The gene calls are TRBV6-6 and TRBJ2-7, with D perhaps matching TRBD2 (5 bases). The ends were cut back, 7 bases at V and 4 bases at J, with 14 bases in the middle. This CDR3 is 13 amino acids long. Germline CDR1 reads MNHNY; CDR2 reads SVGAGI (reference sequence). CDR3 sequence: CASIGPDYYEQYF. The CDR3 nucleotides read TGTGCCAGCATAGGGCCAGACTATTACGAGCAGTACTTC.

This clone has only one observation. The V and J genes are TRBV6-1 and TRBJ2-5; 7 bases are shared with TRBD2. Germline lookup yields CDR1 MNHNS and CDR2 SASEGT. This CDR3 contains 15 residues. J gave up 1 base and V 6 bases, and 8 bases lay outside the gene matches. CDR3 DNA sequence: TGTGCCAGCAGCCTACTGGGGGGGACCCAAGAGACCCAGTACTTC. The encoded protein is CASSLLGGTQETQYF.

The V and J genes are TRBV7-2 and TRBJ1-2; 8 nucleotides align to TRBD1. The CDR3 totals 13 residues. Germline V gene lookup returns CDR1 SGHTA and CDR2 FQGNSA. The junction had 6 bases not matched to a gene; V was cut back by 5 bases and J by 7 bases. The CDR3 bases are TGTGCCAGCAGCCTGCCAGGGGGCAGTGGCTACACCTTC. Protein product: CASSLPGGSGYTF. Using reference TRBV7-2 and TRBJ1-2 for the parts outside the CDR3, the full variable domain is GAGVSQSPSNKVTEKGKDVELRCDPISGHTALYWYRQSLGQGLEFLIYFQGNSAPDKSGLPSDRFSAERTGGSVSTLTIQRTQQEDSAVYLCASSLPGGSGYTFGSGTRLTVV.

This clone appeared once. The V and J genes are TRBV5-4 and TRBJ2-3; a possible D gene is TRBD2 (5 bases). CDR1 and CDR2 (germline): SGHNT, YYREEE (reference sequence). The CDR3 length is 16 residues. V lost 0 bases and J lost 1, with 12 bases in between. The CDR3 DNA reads TGTGCCAGCAGCTTGGGGCTAGCCTCTGGCACAGATACGCAGTATTTT. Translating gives CASSLGLASGTDTQYF.

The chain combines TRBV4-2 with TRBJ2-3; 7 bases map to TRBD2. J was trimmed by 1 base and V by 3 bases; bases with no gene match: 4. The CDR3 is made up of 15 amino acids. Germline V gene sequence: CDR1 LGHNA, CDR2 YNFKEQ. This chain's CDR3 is CASSQGGGRTDTQYF. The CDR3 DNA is TGTGCCAGCAGCCAGGGCGGGGGTCGCACAGATACGCAGTATTTT.

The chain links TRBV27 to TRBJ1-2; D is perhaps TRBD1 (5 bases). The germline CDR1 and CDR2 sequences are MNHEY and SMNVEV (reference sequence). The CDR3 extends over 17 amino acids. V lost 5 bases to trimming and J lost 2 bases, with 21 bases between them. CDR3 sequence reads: CASSPYGTFSRNYGYTF. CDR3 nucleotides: TGTGCCAGCAGTCCGTACGGGACTTTTTCGCGAAACTATGGCTACACCTTC.

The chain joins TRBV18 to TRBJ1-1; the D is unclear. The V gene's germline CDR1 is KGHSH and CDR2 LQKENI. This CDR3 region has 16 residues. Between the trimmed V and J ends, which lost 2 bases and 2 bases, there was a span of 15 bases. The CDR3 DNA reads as TGTGCCAGCTCACCAGTCGGCGGGATAGGAAACACTGAAGCTTTCTTT. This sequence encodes CASSPVGGIGNTEAFF.

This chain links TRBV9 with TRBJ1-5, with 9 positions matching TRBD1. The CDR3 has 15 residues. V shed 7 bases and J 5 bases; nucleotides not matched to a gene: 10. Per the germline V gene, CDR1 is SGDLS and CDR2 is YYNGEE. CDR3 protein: CASAPGTGLDQPQHF. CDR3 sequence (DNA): TGTGCCAGCGCCCCCGGGACAGGGTTAGATCAGCCCCAGCATTTT.

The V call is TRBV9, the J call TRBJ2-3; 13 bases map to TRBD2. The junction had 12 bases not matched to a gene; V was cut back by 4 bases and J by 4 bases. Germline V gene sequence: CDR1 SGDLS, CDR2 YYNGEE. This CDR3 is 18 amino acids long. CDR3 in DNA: TGTGCCAGCAGCCCCACTAGCGGGGGGGCGTTTCTAGCAGATACGCAGTATTTT. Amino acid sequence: CASSPTSGGAFLADTQYF.

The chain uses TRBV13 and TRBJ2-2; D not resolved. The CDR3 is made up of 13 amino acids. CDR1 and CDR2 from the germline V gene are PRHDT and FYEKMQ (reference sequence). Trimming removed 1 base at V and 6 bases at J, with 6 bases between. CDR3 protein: CASSLVRSGELFF. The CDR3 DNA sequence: TGTGCCAGCAGCTTAGTGAGGTCCGGGGAGCTGTTTTTT.

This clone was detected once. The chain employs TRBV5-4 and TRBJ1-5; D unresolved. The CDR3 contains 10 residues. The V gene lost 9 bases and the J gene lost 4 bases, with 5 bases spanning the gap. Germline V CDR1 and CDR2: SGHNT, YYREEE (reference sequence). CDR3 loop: CAIPNQPQHF. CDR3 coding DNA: TGTGCCATCCCTAATCAGCCCCAGCATTTT.

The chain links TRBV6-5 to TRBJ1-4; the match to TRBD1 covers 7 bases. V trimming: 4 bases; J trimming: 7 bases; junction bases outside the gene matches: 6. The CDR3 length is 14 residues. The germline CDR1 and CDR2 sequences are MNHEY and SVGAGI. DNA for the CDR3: TGTGCCAGCAGTTCAGGGGCAGGGGGTGAAAAACTGTTTTTT. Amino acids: CASSSGAGGEKLFF.

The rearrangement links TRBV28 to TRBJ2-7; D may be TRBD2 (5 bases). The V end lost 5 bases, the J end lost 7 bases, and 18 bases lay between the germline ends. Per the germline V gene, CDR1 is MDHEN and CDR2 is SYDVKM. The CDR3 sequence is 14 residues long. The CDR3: CASSRLQSRGEQYF. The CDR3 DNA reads TGTGCCAGCAGTCGATTACAGAGCCGGGGTGAGCAGTACTTC.

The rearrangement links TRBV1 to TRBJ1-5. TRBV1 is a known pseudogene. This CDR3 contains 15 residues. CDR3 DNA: TGCACCAGCAGCTTTAGTCGAGAAGTACATCAGCCCCAGCATTTT. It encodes CTSSFSREVHQPQHF.

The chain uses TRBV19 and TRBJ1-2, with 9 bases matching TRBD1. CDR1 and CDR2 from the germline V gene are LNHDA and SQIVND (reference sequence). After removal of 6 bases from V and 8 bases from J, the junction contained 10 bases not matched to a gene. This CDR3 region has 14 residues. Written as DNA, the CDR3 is TGTGCCAGTAGCAATGACAGGGGGTCGGGCGGCTACACCTTC. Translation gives CASSNDRGSGGYTF. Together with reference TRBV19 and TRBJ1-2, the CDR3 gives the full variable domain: DGGITQSPKYLFRKEGQNVTLSCEQNLNHDAMYWYRQDPGQGLRLIYYSQIVNDFQKGDIAEGYSVSREKKESFPLTVTSAQKNPTAFYLCASSNDRGSGGYTFGSGTRLTVV.

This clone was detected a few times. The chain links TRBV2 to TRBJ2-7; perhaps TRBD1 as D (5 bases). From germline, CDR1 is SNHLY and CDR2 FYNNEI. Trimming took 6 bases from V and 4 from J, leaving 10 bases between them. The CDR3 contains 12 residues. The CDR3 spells CASSFDRYEQYF. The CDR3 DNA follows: TGTGCCAGCAGCTTCGACAGATACGAGCAGTACTTC. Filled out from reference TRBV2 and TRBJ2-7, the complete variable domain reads EPEVTQTPSHQVTQMGQEVILRCVPISNHLYFYWYRQILGQKVEFLVSFYNNEISEKSEIFDDQFSVERPDGSNFTLKIRSTKLEDSAMYFCASSFDRYEQYFGPGTRLTVT.

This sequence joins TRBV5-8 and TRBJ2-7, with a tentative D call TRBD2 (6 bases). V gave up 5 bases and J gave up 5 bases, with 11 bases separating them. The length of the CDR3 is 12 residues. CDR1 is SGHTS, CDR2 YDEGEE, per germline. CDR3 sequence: CASREGRHEQYF. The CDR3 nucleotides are TGTGCCAGCAGGGAAGGGAGGCACGAGCAGTACTTC.

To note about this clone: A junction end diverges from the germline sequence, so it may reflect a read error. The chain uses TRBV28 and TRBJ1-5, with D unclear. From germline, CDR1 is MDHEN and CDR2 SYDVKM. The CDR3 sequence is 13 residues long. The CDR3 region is CASRLSQHQPQHF. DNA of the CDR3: TGTGCCAGCAGATTATCTCAACACCAGCCCCAGCATTTT.

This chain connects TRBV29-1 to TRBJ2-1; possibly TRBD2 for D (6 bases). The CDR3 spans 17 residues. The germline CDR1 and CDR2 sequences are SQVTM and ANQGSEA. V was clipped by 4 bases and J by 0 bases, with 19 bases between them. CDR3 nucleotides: TGCAGCGTTGCTCAGCGGGCCTTATTAAGCTCCTACAATGAGCAGTTCTTC. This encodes CSVAQRALLSSYNEQFF.

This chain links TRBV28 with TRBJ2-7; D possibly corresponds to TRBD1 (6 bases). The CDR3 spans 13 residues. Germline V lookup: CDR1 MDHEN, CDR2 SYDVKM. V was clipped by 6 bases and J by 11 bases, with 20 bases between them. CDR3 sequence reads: CASRTGQLLVKYF. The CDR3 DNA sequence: TGTGCCAGCAGGACGGGACAACTCCTAGTGAAGTACTTC.

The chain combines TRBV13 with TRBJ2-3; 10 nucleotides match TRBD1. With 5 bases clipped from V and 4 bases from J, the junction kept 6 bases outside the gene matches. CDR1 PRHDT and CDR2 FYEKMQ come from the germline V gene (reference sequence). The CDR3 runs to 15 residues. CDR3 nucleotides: TGTGCCAGCAGCCCGCGGGACAGGGGCGCAGATACGCAGTATTTT. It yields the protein CASSPRDRGADTQYF.

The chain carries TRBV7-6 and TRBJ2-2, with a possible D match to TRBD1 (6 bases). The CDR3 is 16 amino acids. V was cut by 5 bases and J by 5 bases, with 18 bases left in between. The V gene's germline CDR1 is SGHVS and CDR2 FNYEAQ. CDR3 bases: TGTGCCAGCAGCACCCGACAGGAGTCTCCTACCGGGGAGCTGTTTTTT. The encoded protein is CASSTRQESPTGELFF. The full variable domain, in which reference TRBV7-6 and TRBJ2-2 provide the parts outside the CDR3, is GAGVSQSPRYKVTKRGQDVALRCDPISGHVSLYWYRQALGQGPEFLTYFNYEAQQDKSGLPNDRFSAERPEGSISTLTIQRTEQRDSAMYRCASSTRQESPTGELFFGEGSRLTVL.

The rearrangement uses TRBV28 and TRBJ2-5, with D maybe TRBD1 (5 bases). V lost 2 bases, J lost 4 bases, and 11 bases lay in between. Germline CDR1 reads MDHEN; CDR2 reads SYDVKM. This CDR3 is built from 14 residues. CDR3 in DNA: TGTGCCAGCAGTTTACAGGGTATGGGAGAGACCCAGTACTTC. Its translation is CASSLQGMGETQYF.

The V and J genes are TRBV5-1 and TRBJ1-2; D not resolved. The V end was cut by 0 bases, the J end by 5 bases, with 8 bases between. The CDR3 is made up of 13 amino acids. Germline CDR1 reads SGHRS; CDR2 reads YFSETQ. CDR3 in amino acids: CASSLDGAYGYTF. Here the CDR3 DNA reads TGCGCCAGCAGCTTGGATGGAGCTTATGGCTACACCTTC.

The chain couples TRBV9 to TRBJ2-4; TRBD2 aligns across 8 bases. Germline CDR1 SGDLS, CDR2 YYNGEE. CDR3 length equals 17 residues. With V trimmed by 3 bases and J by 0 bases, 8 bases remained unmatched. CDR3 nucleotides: TGTGCCAGCAGCGGGGGGACGGGACTAGTAGCCAAAAACATTCAGTACTTC. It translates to CASSGGTGLVAKNIQYF. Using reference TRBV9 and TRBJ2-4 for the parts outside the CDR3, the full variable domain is DSGVTQTPKHLITATGQRVTLRCSPRSGDLSVYWYQQSLDQGLQFLIQYYNGEERAKGNILERFSAQQFPDLHSELNLSSLELGDSALYFCASSGGTGLVAKNIQYFGAGTRLSVL.

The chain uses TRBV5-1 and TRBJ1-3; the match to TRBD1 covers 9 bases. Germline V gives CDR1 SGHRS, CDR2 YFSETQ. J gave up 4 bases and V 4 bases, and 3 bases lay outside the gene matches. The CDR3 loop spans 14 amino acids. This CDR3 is CASSGGTGGNTIYF. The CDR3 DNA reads TGCGCCAGCAGCGGCGGGACAGGGGGAAACACCATATATTTT. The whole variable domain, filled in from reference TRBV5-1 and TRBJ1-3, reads KAGVTQTPRYLIKTRGQQVTLSCSPISGHRSVSWYQQTPGQGLQFLFEYFSETQRNKGNFPGRFSGRQFSNSRSEMNVSTLELGDSALYLCASSGGTGGNTIYFGEGSWLTVV.

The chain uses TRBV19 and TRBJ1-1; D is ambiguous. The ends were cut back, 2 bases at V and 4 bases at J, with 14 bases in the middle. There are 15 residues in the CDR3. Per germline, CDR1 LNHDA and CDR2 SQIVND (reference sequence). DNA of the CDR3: TGTGCCAGTAGTATATCAGGAGGGATTAGCACTGAAGCTTTCTTT. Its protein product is CASSISGGISTEAFF.